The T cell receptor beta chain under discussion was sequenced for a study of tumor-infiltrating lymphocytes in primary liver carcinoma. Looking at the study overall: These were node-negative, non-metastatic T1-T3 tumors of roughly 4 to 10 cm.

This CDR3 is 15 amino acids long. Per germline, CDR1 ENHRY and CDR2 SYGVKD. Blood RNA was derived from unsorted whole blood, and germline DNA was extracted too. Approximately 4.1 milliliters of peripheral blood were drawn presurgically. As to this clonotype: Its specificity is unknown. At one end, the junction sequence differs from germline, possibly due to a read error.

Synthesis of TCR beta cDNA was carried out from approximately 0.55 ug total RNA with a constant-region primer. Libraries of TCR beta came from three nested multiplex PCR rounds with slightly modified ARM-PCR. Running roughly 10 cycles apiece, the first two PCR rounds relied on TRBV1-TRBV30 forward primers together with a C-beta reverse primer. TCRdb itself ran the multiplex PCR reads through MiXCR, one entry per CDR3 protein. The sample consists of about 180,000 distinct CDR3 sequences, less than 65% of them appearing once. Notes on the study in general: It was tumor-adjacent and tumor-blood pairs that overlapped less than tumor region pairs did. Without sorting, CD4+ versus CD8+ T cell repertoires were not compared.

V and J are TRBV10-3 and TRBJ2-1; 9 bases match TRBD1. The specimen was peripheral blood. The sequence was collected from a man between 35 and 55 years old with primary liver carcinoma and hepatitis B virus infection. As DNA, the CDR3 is TGTACCATCAGTGACACAGGGGGCGCGTACAATGAGCAGTTATTC. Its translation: CTISDTGGAYNEQLF.